This TCR beta chain was recorded in a study of lymphopenia after photon versus proton radiotherapy. In regard to this clone: The antigen is not known.

Trimming shortened V by 4 bases and J by 8 bases, and 6 bases separated the two germline ends. Germline CDR1 SGHTA, CDR2 FQGNSA. The CDR3 length is 11 residues. Whole-study results and caveats: Post-nadir TCR diversity decline inversely tracked overall survival among those who died.

Sequenced by immunoSEQ multiplex PCR; TCRdb stores in-frame clones only, minus some. The table has roughly 23,000 clones, about 89% seen once; the top ten hold around 10%. The V call is TRBV7-2, the J call TRBJ2-1; unclear D gene. The TCR originated in a man older than 75 with esophageal cancer. Sequencing used peripheral blood, obtained from a patient treated with proton-based radiotherapy. As DNA, the CDR3 is TGTGCCAGCAGCTCATACGATGAGCAGTTCTTC. Residues: CASSSYDEQFF.